This TCR beta chain was recovered during a study of beta chain features in type 1 diabetes. V lost 1 base, J lost 1 base, and 7 bases lay in between. The CDR3 consists of 14 residues. The germline CDR1 and CDR2 sequences are SGHTA and FQGNSA. Investigators reverse transcribed all isolated RNA, so they sequenced expressed TCRB transcripts. The data were produced by immunoSEQ multiplex PCR, yet TCRdb's version contains in-frame clones alone and is incomplete. This sample yields about 150,000 clones, of which just over 9% are seen a single time; 0.68% belongs to the top ten. The clonotype was recovered from a man aged 18 to 35 in good health. The source material was central memory CD4+ T cells from blood. The rearrangement links TRBV7-2 to TRBJ1-1; D not resolved. CDR3 sequence reads: CASSLEAGNTEAFF. The CDR3 DNA reads TGTGCCAGCAGCTTAGAGGCGGGGAACACTGAAGCTTTCTTT.